This passage covers 24 T cell receptor beta chains from one sample sequenced in a study of shared clonotypes between healthy human individuals. CD8 cells regarded as naive lacked CD45RO, were positively chosen for CCR7, and omitted terminally differentiated effector memory CD45RA+ cells. Some clones are missing from TCRdb's copy, which holds only in-frame ones; the method was immunoSEQ multiplex PCR. The data show around 1.9 million clones, 93% seen once. Sequencing was done on a sample of naive CD8+ T cells from PBMCs. The receptors come from a man aged 18-30 years in good health. Some clones in this sample may be carry-over from other donors' samples.

This chain links TRBV27 with TRBJ2-7; TRBD1 matches 9 bases. This CDR3 is 16 amino acids long. Germline V gives CDR1 MNHEY, CDR2 SMNVEV (reference sequence). V shed 5 bases and J 1 base; nucleotides not matched to a gene: 9. CDR3 residues: CASSLLGTGISYEQYF. CDR3 nucleotides: TGTGCCAGCAGTCTACTCGGGACAGGGATTTCCTACGAGCAGTACTTC.

About this clone itself: The identical CDR3 is also encoded by other nucleotide sequences in the sample. V usage is TRBV6-1 and J usage is TRBJ2-7, with D perhaps TRBD2 (5 bases). This CDR3 region has 15 residues. Deletions cut 2 bases from V and 0 bases from J, with 11 bases between. The V gene's germline CDR1 is MNHNS and CDR2 SASEGT. In DNA form, the CDR3 reads TGTGCCAGCAGTGAATGGACGGGGAGCTCCTACGAGCAGTACTTC. It encodes CASSEWTGSSYEQYF.

This clone was picked up one time. The chain links TRBV28 to TRBJ1-2; TRBD1 is a possible D gene (6 bases). The germline V gene has CDR1 MDHEN and CDR2 SYDVKM. V gave up 3 bases and J gave up 8 bases, with 16 bases separating them. The CDR3 is made up of 14 amino acids. The CDR3 sequence is CASSLNRVAGGYTF. The CDR3 DNA follows: TGTGCCAGCAGTTTGAACAGGGTCGCGGGGGGCTACACCTTC.

The chain employs TRBV19 and TRBJ1-5; no clear D gene. This CDR3 is built from 14 residues. The germline gives CDR1 LNHDA, CDR2 SQIVND (reference sequence). The V gene lost 3 bases and the J gene lost 7 bases, with 13 bases spanning the gap. Here the CDR3 DNA reads TGTGCCAGTAGTATCTTCGGGATAAGACAGCCCCAGCATTTT. It yields the protein CASSIFGIRQPQHF. Using reference TRBV19 and TRBJ1-5 for the parts outside the CDR3, the full variable domain is DGGITQSPKYLFRKEGQNVTLSCEQNLNHDAMYWYRQDPGQGLRLIYYSQIVNDFQKGDIAEGYSVSREKKESFPLTVTSAQKNPTAFYLCASSIFGIRQPQHFGDGTRLSIL.

The sample holds one count of this clone. The rearrangement links TRBV7-7 to TRBJ2-5; D uncertain. Per the germline V gene, CDR1 is SSHAT and CDR2 is FNYEAQ (reference sequence). The CDR3 spans 14 residues. Trimming cost V 0 bases and J 5 bases, with 10 bases left between them. The CDR3 coding sequence is TGTGCCAGCAGCTTAGCGGGATTCGGTGAGACCCAGTACTTC. As protein: CASSLAGFGETQYF.

The rearrangement joins TRBV2 to TRBJ2-1, with 7 bases fitting TRBD2. The CDR3 runs 15 residues. Germline CDR1 is SNHLY and CDR2 is FYNNEI. Trimming took 1 base from V and 5 from J; bases not matched to a gene: 5. The CDR3 region is CASSEGLAVNNEQFF. The CDR3 region has the DNA TGTGCCAGCAGTGAAGGCCTAGCGGTTAACAATGAGCAGTTCTTC.

V usage is TRBV18 and J usage is TRBJ1-3, with D unresolved. The V gene lost 6 bases and the J gene lost 0 bases, with 15 bases spanning the gap. This CDR3 spans 16 amino acids. The germline CDR1 and CDR2 sequences are KGHSH and LQKENI. DNA for the CDR3: TGTGCCAGCTCGCCTGGACGGAGGACCTCTGGAAACACCATATATTTT. It specifies CASSPGRRTSGNTIYF.

The chain carries TRBV6-6 and TRBJ2-3; D call uncertain. The CDR3 has 14 residues. CDR1 and CDR2 from the germline V gene are MNHNY and SVGAGI (reference sequence). V shed 7 bases and J shed 0 bases, with 11 bases lying between them. CDR3 loop: CASTNVGSTDTQYF. The CDR3 DNA reads as TGTGCCAGCACGAATGTCGGGAGCACAGATACGCAGTATTTT.

In its sample, this clone was seen once. The chain employs TRBV2 and TRBJ2-5, with 8 bases matching TRBD2. The DNA end lines up better with TRBJ2-7; the J call may be wrong. Germline V gene data show CDR1 as SNHLY and CDR2 as FYNNEI. The CDR3 consists of 18 residues. CDR3 DNA: TGTGCCAGCAGTCCTGAGGTTAAATACGAGCGGGAGACCCACGAGCAGTACTTC. It translates to CASSPEVKYERETHEQYF.

The chain carries TRBV15 and TRBJ1-1; 7 positions agree with TRBD1. Germline V lookup: CDR1 LNHNV, CDR2 YYDKDF (reference sequence). The CDR3 runs 15 residues. V lost 1 base, J lost 3 bases, and 5 bases stayed unmatched. The CDR3 sequence is CATSRGKGAYTEAFF. The CDR3 region has the DNA TGTGCCACCAGCAGAGGGAAGGGGGCGTACACTGAAGCTTTCTTT.

The CDR3: CASSQGFGTAPYEQYF. DNA for the CDR3: TGCGCCAGCAGCCAAGGTTTCGGGACAGCGCCCTACGAGCAGTACTTC. The V call is TRBV4-1, the J call TRBJ2-7; 7 bases fit TRBD1. Unmatched junction bases numbered 8, after V lost 1 base and J lost 2 bases. Germline values: CDR1 MGHRA, CDR2 YSYEKL. The CDR3 sequence is 16 residues long.

This rearrangement joins TRBV11-2 to TRBJ2-5, with TRBD1 identical over 9 bases. The germline gives CDR1 SGHAT, CDR2 FQNNGV. The CDR3 is 14 amino acids. V dropped 5 bases and J dropped 3; count of bases not matched to a gene: 4. CDR3 nucleotides: TGTGCCAGCAGCAACCGACAGGGGGAAGAGACCCAGTACTTC. It translates to CASSNRQGEETQYF.

The table lists this clone with a count of one. This chain uses TRBV18 with TRBJ1-1; TRBD1 agrees at 10 bases. There are 16 residues in the CDR3. J lost 6 bases, V lost 3 bases, and 10 bases had no gene match. From germline, CDR1 is KGHSH and CDR2 LQKENI. CDR3 coding DNA: TGTGCCAGCTCACCCGCACCGGGACAGGGGCTTCCTGAAGCTTTCTTT. As protein: CASSPAPGQGLPEAFF.

This chain links TRBV6-5 with TRBJ2-2, with 9 bases lining up with TRBD1. V shed 4 bases and J 7 bases; nucleotides not matched to a gene: 10. The CDR3 runs 16 residues. The V gene's germline CDR1 is MNHEY and CDR2 SVGAGI. This chain's CDR3 is CASSWSGTGYGGELFF. CDR3 DNA sequence: TGTGCCAGCAGTTGGTCCGGGACAGGGTATGGCGGGGAGCTGTTTTTT.

V and J are TRBV5-5 and TRBJ1-5, with D possibly TRBD1 on 6 matching bases. The V gene lost 2 bases and the J gene lost 7 bases, with 13 bases spanning the gap. The germline V gene has CDR1 SGHKS and CDR2 YYEKEE (reference sequence). The CDR3 runs to 14 residues. DNA of the CDR3: TGTGCCAGCAGCTTTGGGGGGGGGCCCCAGCCCCAGCATTTT. It yields the protein CASSFGGGPQPQHF.

A note on this clone: Within the sample, other DNA sequences also encode this same CDR3. The chain links TRBV19 to TRBJ1-5, with a possible D match to TRBD1 (5 bases). The V gene's germline CDR1 is LNHDA and CDR2 SQIVND (reference sequence). V was shortened by 2 bases and J by 3 bases, with 8 bases between the two germline ends. The CDR3 runs 14 residues. The CDR3 DNA sequence: TGTGCCAGTAGTATACGGGACGTCAATCAGCCCCAGCATTTT. Protein: CASSIRDVNQPQHF. Filled out from reference TRBV19 and TRBJ1-5, the complete variable domain reads DGGITQSPKYLFRKEGQNVTLSCEQNLNHDAMYWYRQDPGQGLRLIYYSQIVNDFQKGDIAEGYSVSREKKESFPLTVTSAQKNPTAFYLCASSIRDVNQPQHFGDGTRLSIL.

The chain uses TRBV10-2 and TRBJ2-1, with unresolved D. From germline, CDR1 is WSHSY and CDR2 SAAADI. V was trimmed by 0 bases and J by 10 bases, leaving 7 bases between them. The CDR3 contains 12 residues. The DNA for the CDR3 is TGCGCCAGCAGTGAGTCATTGGGGGAGCAGTTCTTC. Amino acids: CASSESLGEQFF.

The chain employs TRBV19 and TRBJ1-5; 10 bases align to TRBD1. CDR3 length: 16 residues. J lost 5 bases, V lost 6 bases, and 10 bases had no gene match. Germline V CDR1 and CDR2: LNHDA, SQIVND (reference sequence). This chain's CDR3 is CASRTGGPDRDQPQHF. The CDR3 DNA is TGTGCCAGTAGGACAGGGGGCCCGGATAGGGATCAGCCCCAGCATTTT. The variable domain in full, completed from reference TRBV19 and TRBJ1-5, reads DGGITQSPKYLFRKEGQNVTLSCEQNLNHDAMYWYRQDPGQGLRLIYYSQIVNDFQKGDIAEGYSVSREKKESFPLTVTSAQKNPTAFYLCASRTGGPDRDQPQHFGDGTRLSIL.

The chain is built from TRBV6-5 and TRBJ2-2; D gene unclear. This CDR3 has 15 residues. Trimming stripped 0 bases from V and 7 bases from J, with 12 bases between. The germline V gene has CDR1 MNHEY and CDR2 SVGAGI. CDR3 DNA sequence: TGTGCCAGCAGTTACTCCGCTGTCGTGGGCGGGGAGCTGTTTTTT. It yields the protein CASSYSAVVGGELFF.

This clone was picked up a small number of times. V and J are TRBV6-1 and TRBJ1-2; a weak D match, TRBD1 (5 bases). The CDR3 length is 11 residues. From germline, CDR1 is MNHNS and CDR2 SASEGT. Trimming shortened V by 7 bases and J by 7 bases, and 10 bases separated the two germline ends. The CDR3 bases are TGTGCCAGCACCCAGGGTACTGGCTACACCTTC. This translates into CASTQGTGYTF.

This chain connects TRBV9 to TRBJ2-7; TRBD2 agrees at 7 bases. Germline V CDR1 and CDR2: SGDLS, YYNGEE. This CDR3 has 15 amino acids. V shed 4 bases and J 1 base; nucleotides not matched to a gene: 8. The CDR3 spells CASSPRTGGSYEQYF. The CDR3 nucleotides are TGTGCCAGCAGCCCCCGGACGGGGGGTTCCTACGAGCAGTACTTC.

This clone has just one count. CDR3 protein: CASSDRDRQVGELFF. The DNA of the CDR3 is TGTGCCAGCAGCGACCGGGACAGGCAGGTCGGGGAGCTGTTTTTT. The chain uses TRBV11-2 and TRBJ2-2, with 8 bases fitting TRBD1. Per germline, CDR1 SGHAT and CDR2 FQNNGV. The CDR3 spans 15 residues. With V trimmed by 5 bases and J by 7 bases, 9 bases remained unmatched.

The chain carries TRBV7-9 and TRBJ2-2; tentative D call: TRBD1 (6 bases). This CDR3 comprises 16 residues. Germline V gene sequence: CDR1 SEHNR, CDR2 FQNEAQ (reference sequence). Trimming left V 4 bases short and J 1 base short, with 13 bases between. CDR3 loop: CASSSRMGQNTGELFF. DNA for the CDR3: TGTGCCAGCAGCTCCCGAATGGGACAGAACACCGGGGAGCTGTTTTTT.

CDR3 protein: CASSWGLAEYNEQFF. The CDR3 DNA is TGTGCCAGCAGTTGGGGACTAGCGGAATACAATGAGCAGTTCTTC. This chain uses TRBV28 with TRBJ2-1; 11 nucleotides match TRBD2. The V gene end was trimmed by 4 bases and the J gene end by 4 bases; junction bases not matched to a gene: 3. The germline CDR1 and CDR2 sequences are MDHEN and SYDVKM. The CDR3 spans 15 residues. The whole variable domain, remainder taken from reference TRBV28 and TRBJ2-1, is DVKVTQSSRYLVKRTGEKVFLECVQDMDHENMFWYRQDPGLGLRLIYFSYDVKMKEKGDIPEGYSVSREKKERFSLILESASTNQTSMYLCASSWGLAEYNEQFFGPGTRLTVL.